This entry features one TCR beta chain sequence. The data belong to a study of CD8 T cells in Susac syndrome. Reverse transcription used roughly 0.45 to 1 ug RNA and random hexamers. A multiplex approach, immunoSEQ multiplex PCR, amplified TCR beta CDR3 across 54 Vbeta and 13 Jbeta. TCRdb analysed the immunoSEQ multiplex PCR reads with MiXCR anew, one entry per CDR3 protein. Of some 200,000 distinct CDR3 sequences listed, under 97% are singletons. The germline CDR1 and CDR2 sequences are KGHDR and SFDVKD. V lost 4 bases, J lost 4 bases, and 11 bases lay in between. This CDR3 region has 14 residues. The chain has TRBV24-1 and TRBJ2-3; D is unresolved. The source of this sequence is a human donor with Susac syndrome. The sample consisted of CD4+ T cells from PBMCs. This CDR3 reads CATSEGSFPDTQYF. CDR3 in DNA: TGTGCCACCAGTGAAGGTAGCTTCCCAGATACGCAGTATTTT.